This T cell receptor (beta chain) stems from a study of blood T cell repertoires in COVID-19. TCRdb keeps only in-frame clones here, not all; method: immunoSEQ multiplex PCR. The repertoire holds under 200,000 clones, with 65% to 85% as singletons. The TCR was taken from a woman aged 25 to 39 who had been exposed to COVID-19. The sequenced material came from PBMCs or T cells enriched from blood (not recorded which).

The CDR3 loop is CASRGTGGTDTQYF. CDR3 DNA sequence: TGTGCCAGCAGGGGGACAGGGGGCACAGATACGCAGTATTTT. The chain joins TRBV27 to TRBJ2-3, with 10 bases aligning to TRBD1. Germline V gene data show CDR1 as MNHEY and CDR2 as SMNVEV (reference sequence). After removal of 6 bases from V and 1 base from J, the junction contained 1 base not matched to a gene. This CDR3 is built from 14 residues.